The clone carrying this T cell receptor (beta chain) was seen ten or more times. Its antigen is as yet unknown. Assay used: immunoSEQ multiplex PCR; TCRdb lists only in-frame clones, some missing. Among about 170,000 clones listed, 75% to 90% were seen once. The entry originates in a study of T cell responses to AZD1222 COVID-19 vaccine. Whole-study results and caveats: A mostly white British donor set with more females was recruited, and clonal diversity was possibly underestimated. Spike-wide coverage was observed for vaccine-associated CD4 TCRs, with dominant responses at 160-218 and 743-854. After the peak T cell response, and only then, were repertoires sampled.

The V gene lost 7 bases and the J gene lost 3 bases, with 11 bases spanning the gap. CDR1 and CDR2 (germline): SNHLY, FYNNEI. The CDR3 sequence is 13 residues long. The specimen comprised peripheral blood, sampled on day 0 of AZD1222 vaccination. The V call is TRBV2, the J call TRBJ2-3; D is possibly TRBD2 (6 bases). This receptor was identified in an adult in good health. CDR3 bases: TGTGCCAGCATCAGACTAGAAACAGATACGCAGTATTTT. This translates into CASIRLETDTQYF.